This T cell receptor beta chain was found in a study of technical replicates of blood from several donors. Repertoires were generated with immunoSEQ multiplex PCR, while TCRdb's copy carries only in-frame clones and drops some. This repertoire shows around 69,000 clones, about 96% found once; its top ten account for approximately 0.21%. The CDR3 has 14 residues. Germline lookup yields CDR1 MNHEY and CDR2 SMNVEV (reference sequence). Trimming took 2 bases from V and 6 from J, leaving 14 bases between them. The specimen sequenced was T cells isolated from PBMCs. The chain has TRBV27 and TRBJ2-7, with a tentative D call TRBD1 (6 bases). The source is a human donor in good health. The CDR3 DNA follows: TGTGCCAGCAGTTTAACAGGACAGATCGGCGAGCAGTACTTC. Encoded protein: CASSLTGQIGEQYF.